The 20 T cell receptor beta chains in this list originate from one sample, sequenced in a study of T-cell memory formation after mild COVID-19. TCRdb re-analysed the 5' RACE reads in MiXCR, keeping a single row per CDR3 protein. This table has about 210,000 distinct CDR3 sequences, roughly a tenth appearing once. The sequenced sample was PBMCs or a T cell subset sorted from them (not recorded which). The source is a man between 18 and 29 years old who had mild COVID-19 (a few samples of this study predate the infection). Cell type and time point are not known.

This clonotype was found many times. The chain uses TRBV7-9 and TRBJ1-5; D not resolved. This CDR3 has 16 residues. V shed 1 base and J shed 4 bases, with 14 bases lying between them. The germline gives CDR1 SEHNR, CDR2 FQNEAQ (reference sequence). CDR3 DNA sequence: TGTGCCAGCAGCTTAGGGGTGGGAAGGCAAAATCAGCCCCAGCATTTT. Translated: CASSLGVGRQNQPQHF.

This clonotype came up a few times. The V gene is TRBV6-2 or TRBV6-3, the J gene TRBJ1-3; D unresolved. The germline CDR1 and CDR2 sequences are MNHEY and SVGEGT. V was cut by 4 bases and J by 0 bases, with 10 bases left in between. The CDR3 runs 15 residues. In nucleotides, the CDR3 is TGTGCCAGCAGTTCCCACGTCGGCTCTGGAAACACCATATATTTT. The encoded protein is CASSSHVGSGNTIYF.

This clonotype was detected only a few times. V usage is TRBV29-1 and J usage is TRBJ1-1; D gene unclear. The CDR3 consists of 13 residues. Germline values: CDR1 SQVTM, CDR2 ANQGSEA. Trimming cost V 1 base and J 2 bases, with 8 bases left between them. In nucleotides, the CDR3 is TGCAGCGTTGAAGGTCACATTAACACTGAAGCTTTCTTT. It encodes CSVEGHINTEAFF.

As DNA, the CDR3 is TGTGCCAGCAGCTTATTCGGTGGGGCCAACGTCCTGACTTTC. Translation gives CASSLFGGANVLTF. The J gene is TRBJ2-6, the V gene TRBV7-2; D not certain. V was pared by 2 bases and J by 3 bases, with 5 bases between. The CDR3 totals 14 residues. The V gene's germline CDR1 is SGHTA and CDR2 FQGNSA. The whole variable domain, remainder taken from reference TRBV7-2 and TRBJ2-6, is GAGVSQSPSNKVTEKGKDVELRCDPISGHTALYWYRQSLGQGLEFLIYFQGNSAPDKSGLPSDRFSAERTGGSVSTLTIQRTQQEDSAVYLCASSLFGGANVLTFGAGSRLTVL.

This clonotype was seen a handful of times. The rearrangement joins TRBV5-1 to TRBJ2-5, with 7 bases matching TRBD1. CDR3 size: 15 residues. The V segment lost 2 bases and the J segment 4 bases; nucleotides outside the gene matches: 8. Germline V lookup: CDR1 SGHRS, CDR2 YFSETQ. Here the CDR3 reads CASSFTDRVPETQYF. Here the CDR3 DNA reads TGCGCCAGCAGCTTCACAGACAGGGTCCCAGAGACCCAGTACTTC.

This clonotype was found a few times. V is TRBV6-6 and J is TRBJ1-5, with 7 bases aligning to TRBD1. This CDR3 spans 14 amino acids. Germline-derived CDR1 and CDR2 are MNHNY and SVGAGI (reference sequence). With V trimmed by 6 bases and J by 5 bases, 7 bases remained unmatched. CDR3: CASSPRDSHQPQHF. The CDR3, as DNA: TGTGCCAGCAGCCCCCGGGACAGCCATCAGCCCCAGCATTTT.

J is TRBJ2-3 and V is TRBV7-2, with TRBD1 matching over 8 bases. CDR3 length: 14 amino acids. Per the germline V gene, CDR1 is SGHTA and CDR2 is FQGNSA. With V trimmed by 5 bases and J by 2 bases, 3 bases remained unmatched. DNA for the CDR3: TGTGCCAGCAGCCCGGGACAGGTCACAGATACGCAGTATTTT. Its translation is CASSPGQVTDTQYF.

The rearrangement links TRBV12-3 or TRBV12-4 to TRBJ2-1, with 7 bases that match TRBD1. The junction had 13 bases not matched to a gene; V was cut back by 7 bases and J by 7 bases. The CDR3 loop spans 15 amino acids. The CDR3 coding sequence is TGTGCCAGCACCCCGGCAGGGGGAAGTGGAAATGAGCAGTTCTTC. Translation: CASTPAGGSGNEQFF.

This chain uses TRBV7-9 with TRBJ2-7; D is perhaps TRBD1 or TRBD2 (5 bases each). The CDR3 is 15 amino acids. V was cut by 6 bases and J by 2 bases, with 17 bases left in between. Germline CDR1 reads SEHNR; CDR2 reads FQNEAQ (reference sequence). The CDR3 coding sequence is TGTGCCAGCAGTTGGACCCGGGACGGAGCCTACGAGCAGTACGTC. Translating gives CASSWTRDGAYEQYV.

This clonotype has more than one count but fewer than ten. V and J are TRBV7-3 and TRBJ1-2; 7 bases align to TRBD1. The CDR3 consists of 15 residues. Looked up from germline, CDR1 is SGHTA and CDR2 is FQGTGA. Trimming at V came to 5 bases and at J to 8 bases, leaving 14 bases not matched to a gene. CDR3 DNA sequence: TGTGCCAGCAGCCCCACGGACAGGCGTACCATGGGCTACACCTTC. Amino acids: CASSPTDRRTMGYTF.

The sample holds a few counts of this clonotype. The V gene is TRBV4-2, the J gene TRBJ2-1; 11 nucleotides agree with TRBD2. There are 17 residues in the CDR3. Trimming removed 2 bases from V and 6 bases from J; junction bases left unmatched: 9. Germline V gene data show CDR1 as LGHNA and CDR2 as YNFKEQ. The CDR3 sequence: CASSQSSLAGDFNEQFF. The CDR3 coding sequence is TGTGCCAGCAGCCAATCCTCACTAGCGGGGGATTTCAATGAGCAGTTCTTC.

V is TRBV7-2 and J is TRBJ1-2; a weak D match, TRBD1 (6 bases). The CDR3 is made up of 17 amino acids. The germline V gene has CDR1 SGHTA and CDR2 FQGNSA. With 0 bases removed from V and 5 bases from J, the gap between germline ends came to 19 bases. CDR3 sequence (DNA): TGTGCCAGCAGCTTAGCGTATTCGGGGGCCAGACCGTATGGCTACACCTTC. Amino acids: CASSLAYSGARPYGYTF.

V gene TRBV10-3 combines with J gene TRBJ2-2, with D unclear. Trimming cost V 2 bases and J 6 bases, with 4 bases left between them. The CDR3 spans 12 residues. Looked up from germline, CDR1 is ENHRY and CDR2 is SYGVKD. CDR3 coding DNA: TGTGCCATCAGTGAGGGGGCCGGGGAGCTGTTTTTT. It encodes CAISEGAGELFF.

This chain connects TRBV12-3 or TRBV12-4 to TRBJ1-2; D may be TRBD1 (6 bases). The CDR3 has 12 residues. Trimming took off 6 bases at V and 8 bases at J, with 13 bases between the two ends. CDR3 region: CASSRTGYGYTF. CDR3 nucleotides: TGTGCCAGCAGCCGAACAGGGTACGGCTACACCTTC.

This clonotype was seen more than once but under ten times. The chain carries TRBV28 and TRBJ2-5; perhaps TRBD1 as D (7 bases). This CDR3 contains 15 residues. The germline CDR1 and CDR2 sequences are MDHEN and SYDVKM. V was shortened by 5 bases and J by 4 bases, with 17 bases between the two germline ends. The CDR3 DNA reads as TGTGCCAGCAGTCTCCGACAGGGAGGCGTAGAGACCCAGTACTTC. It yields the protein CASSLRQGGVETQYF.

This chain connects TRBV11-2 to TRBJ2-7; 8 nucleotides align to TRBD2. Per the germline V gene, CDR1 is SGHAT and CDR2 is FQNNGV. The V gene end was trimmed by 2 bases and the J gene end by 5 bases; junction bases not matched to a gene: 11. This CDR3 has 16 residues. CDR3: CASSLSGGASGNEQYV. Written as DNA, the CDR3 is TGTGCCAGCAGCTTATCGGGGGGGGCTAGCGGTAACGAGCAGTACGTC.

The rearrangement joins TRBV4-1 to TRBJ1-1, with 8 bases that match TRBD1. Trimming at V came to 1 base and at J to 9 bases, leaving 10 bases not matched to a gene. This CDR3 contains 15 residues. Germline V lookup: CDR1 MGHRA, CDR2 YSYEKL. Here the CDR3 reads CASSQGFSRGLQAFF. The CDR3 region has the DNA TGCGCCAGCAGCCAAGGGTTCAGCAGGGGGCTTCAAGCTTTCTTT.

In this sample, this clonotype turned up many times. The chain joins TRBV7-2 to TRBJ1-6; D gene ambiguous. V was trimmed by 2 bases and J by 10 bases, leaving 12 bases between them. CDR1 and CDR2 (germline): SGHTA, FQGNSA. The CDR3 length is 14 residues. In DNA, the CDR3 is TGTGCCAGCAGCTTACAAGGAGGGTACTCACCCCTCCACTTT. This encodes CASSLQGGYSPLHF.

The V gene is TRBV5-1, the J gene TRBJ2-5; D is undetermined. CDR3 length: 15 residues. CDR1 and CDR2 from the germline V gene are SGHRS and YFSETQ. Trimming cost V 3 bases and J 0 bases, with 12 bases left between them. The CDR3 sequence is CASSSAQMYQETQYF. The CDR3 DNA is TGCGCCAGCAGCTCGGCTCAGATGTACCAAGAGACCCAGTACTTC.

The V and J genes are TRBV4-3 and TRBJ1-6; D is uncertain. The CDR3 spans 14 residues. V lost 0 bases, J lost 10 bases, and 10 bases lay in between. Germline V gene data show CDR1 as LGHNA and CDR2 as YSLEER. The CDR3 DNA follows: TGCGCCAGCAGCCAAGATCCAGTTGGCTCACCCCTCCACTTT. Residues: CASSQDPVGSPLHF.